This TCR beta chain was sequenced in a study of T-cell reconstitution after alpha-beta-depleted transplantation in children. Study-level results: Reported findings indicate that, about two months after transplant, alpha-beta T cells came from several hundred expanded clones, which were derived from non-depleted graft cells. When one year had passed after transplant, most T-cell counts and diversity came from newly produced T cells. High day-60 TCRbeta diversity in some patients came from surviving recipient T cells and thymic progenitors.

This clonotype was detected only a few times. Its target is unknown. Library preparation (for TCRbeta) was performed with unique molecular identifiers. TCRdb recomputed calls from the PCR reads with MiXCR, one row per CDR3 protein. Of about 830,000 distinct CDR3 sequences in the sample, 15% to 20% are singletons; the top ten hold about 5%. Germline V CDR1 and CDR2: MGHDK, SYGVNS. The CDR3 runs to 16 residues. Losses at the gene ends were 4 bases for V and 0 bases for J; bases not matched to a gene: 7. The input for sequencing was PBMCs, mostly from graft donor cells, taken 360 days after TCRalphabeta/CD19-depleted stem cell transplant. The chain has TRBV25-1 and TRBJ1-1, with 8 bases identical to TRBD1. The sequence came from a male patient younger than 18 who had a stem cell transplant for acute lymphoblastic leukemia, so the T cells may come from the graft donor. CDR3 sequence reads: CASSVITGGMNTEAFF. CDR3 DNA sequence: TGTGCCAGCAGTGTAATCACAGGGGGAATGAACACTGAAGCTTTCTTT.